Below, one TCR beta chain is given with its context. What it binds is unknown. The sample originates from a study of T cell repertoires in cytomegalovirus infection. Study results and caveats: Using cumulative public TCR beta family frequency, the authors identified those who carried CMV together with the relevant HLA.

This CDR3 region has 15 residues. Germline lookup yields CDR1 SGHVS and CDR2 FNYEAQ. V lost 1 base, J lost 5 bases, and 15 bases lay in between. TCRdb processed the reads anew with MiXCR; each CDR3 protein has one entry. The table has about 110,000 distinct CDR3 sequences, around 30% seen once. The rearrangement links TRBV7-6 to TRBJ2-7, with D perhaps matching TRBD1 or TRBD2 (6 bases each). The specimen was CD8+ T cells from cultured PBMCs, collected from culture after CMV antigen stimulation. The TCR was taken from a human donor in good health (CMV status not recorded). Some clones in this sample may be carry-over from other donors' samples. In DNA form, the CDR3 reads TGTGCCAGCAGCTTAGGCCCGGGGGCGCGCAACGAGCAGTACTTC. Its translation: CASSLGPGARNEQYF. Variable domain in full (rest from reference TRBV7-6 and TRBJ2-7): GAGVSQSPRYKVTKRGQDVALRCDPISGHVSLYWYRQALGQGPEFLTYFNYEAQQDKSGLPNDRFSAERPEGSISTLTIQRTEQRDSAMYRCASSLGPGARNEQYFGPGTRLTVT.